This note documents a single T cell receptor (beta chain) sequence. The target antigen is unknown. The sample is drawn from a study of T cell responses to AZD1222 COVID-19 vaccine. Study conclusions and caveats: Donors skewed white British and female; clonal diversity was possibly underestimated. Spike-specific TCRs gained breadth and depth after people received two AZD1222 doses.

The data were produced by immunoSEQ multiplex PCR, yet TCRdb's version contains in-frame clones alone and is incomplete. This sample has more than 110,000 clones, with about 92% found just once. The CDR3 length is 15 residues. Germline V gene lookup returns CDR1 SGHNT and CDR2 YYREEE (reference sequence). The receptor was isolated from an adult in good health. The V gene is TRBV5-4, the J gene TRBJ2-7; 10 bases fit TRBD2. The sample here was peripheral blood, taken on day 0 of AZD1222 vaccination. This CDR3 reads CGSRLAGAHRHEQYF. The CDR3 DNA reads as TGTGGGTCGCGGCTAGCGGGAGCCCACCGTCACGAGCAGTACTTC.